This T cell receptor beta chain was documented in a study of T-cell memory formation after mild COVID-19. Looking at the study overall: TCR clusters largely stayed donor specific. Findings of the study overall: Clones contracting day 15 to 85 were balanced CD4/CD8; later expanders leaned CD4+. Memory cells collected pre-infection included some clones that later responded, suggesting cross-reactive memory joined. Shrinking CD4+ clones resided mostly in CM and EM, and CD8+ ones in EMRA.

Germline V gene data show CDR1 as MNHNY and CDR2 as SVGAGI (reference sequence). V gave up 3 bases and J gave up 5 bases, with 19 bases separating them. CDR3 length equals 16 residues. TCRdb reanalysed the 5' RACE reads using MiXCR and keeps one entry per CDR3 protein. The sample lists 200,000 to 250,000 distinct CDR3 sequences; about 9.2% were seen once. A note on this clonotype: What it recognizes is unknown.

The chain couples TRBV6-6 to TRBJ1-2; D is unresolved. The sequence derives from a young man who had mild COVID-19 (a few samples of this study predate the infection). Cell type and time point are not known. Sequenced: PBMCs or a T cell subset sorted from them (not recorded which). CDR3 bases: TGTGCCAGCAGTTATCCCACTGGTGCAGGCCCGTATGGCTACACCTTC. It translates to CASSYPTGAGPYGYTF.